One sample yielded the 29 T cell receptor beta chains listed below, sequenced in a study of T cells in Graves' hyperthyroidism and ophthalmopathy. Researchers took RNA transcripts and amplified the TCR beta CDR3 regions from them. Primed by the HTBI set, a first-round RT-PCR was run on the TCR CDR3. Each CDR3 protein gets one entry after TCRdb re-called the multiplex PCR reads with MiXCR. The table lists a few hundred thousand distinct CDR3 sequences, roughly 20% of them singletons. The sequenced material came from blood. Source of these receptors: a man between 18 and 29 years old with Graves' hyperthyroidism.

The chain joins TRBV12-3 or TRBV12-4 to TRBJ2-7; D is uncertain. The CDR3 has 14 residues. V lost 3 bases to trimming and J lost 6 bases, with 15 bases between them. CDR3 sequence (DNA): TGTGCCAGCAGTTTTGGTGAAGGGTTAGGCGAGCAGTACTTC. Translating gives CASSFGEGLGEQYF.

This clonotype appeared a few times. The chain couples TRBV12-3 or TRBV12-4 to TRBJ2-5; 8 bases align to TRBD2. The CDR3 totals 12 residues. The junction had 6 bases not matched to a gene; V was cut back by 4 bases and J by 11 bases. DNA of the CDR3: TGTGCCAGCAGTTGGGGACTAGTGTGGCAGTACTTC. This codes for CASSWGLVWQYF.

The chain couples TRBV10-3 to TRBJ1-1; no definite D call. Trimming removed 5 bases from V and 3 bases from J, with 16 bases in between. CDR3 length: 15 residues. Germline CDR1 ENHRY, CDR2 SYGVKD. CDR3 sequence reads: CAISLGSMVDTEAFF. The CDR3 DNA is TGTGCCATCAGTTTAGGGAGTATGGTCGACACTGAAGCTTTCTTT.

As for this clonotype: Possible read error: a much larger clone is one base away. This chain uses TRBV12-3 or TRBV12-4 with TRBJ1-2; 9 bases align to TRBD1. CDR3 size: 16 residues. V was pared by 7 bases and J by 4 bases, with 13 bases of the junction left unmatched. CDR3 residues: CASNPRGTGFLYGYTF. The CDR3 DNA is TGTGCCAGCAACCCCAGGGGGACAGGGTTCCTCTATGGCTACACCTTC.

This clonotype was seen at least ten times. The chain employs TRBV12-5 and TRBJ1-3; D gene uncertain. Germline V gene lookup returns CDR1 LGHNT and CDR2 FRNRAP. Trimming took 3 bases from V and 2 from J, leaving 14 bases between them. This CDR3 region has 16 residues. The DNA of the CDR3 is TGTGCTAGTGGTTTCGCCCTCGGAGGCGCTGGAAACACCATATATTTT. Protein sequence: CASGFALGGAGNTIYF.

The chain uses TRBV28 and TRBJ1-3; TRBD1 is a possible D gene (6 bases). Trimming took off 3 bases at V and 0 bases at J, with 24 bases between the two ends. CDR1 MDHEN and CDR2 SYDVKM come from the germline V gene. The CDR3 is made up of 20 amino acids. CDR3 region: CASSFIPQGPFFSSGNTIYF. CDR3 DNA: TGTGCCAGCAGTTTCATCCCCCAGGGGCCCTTTTTCAGCTCTGGAAACACCATATATTTT.

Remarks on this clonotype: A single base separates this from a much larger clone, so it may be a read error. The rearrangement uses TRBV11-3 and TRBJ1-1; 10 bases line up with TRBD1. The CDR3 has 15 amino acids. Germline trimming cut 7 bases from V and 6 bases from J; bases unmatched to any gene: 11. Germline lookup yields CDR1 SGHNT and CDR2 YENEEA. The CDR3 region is CASTMRQGARSEAFF. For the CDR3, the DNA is TGTGCCAGCACCATGAGACAGGGGGCAAGGTCTGAAGCTTTCTTT. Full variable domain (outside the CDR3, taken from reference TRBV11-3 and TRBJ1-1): EAGVVQSPRYKIIEKKQPVAFWCNPISGHNTLYWYLQNLGQGPELLIRYENEEAVDDSQLPKDRFSAERLKGVDSTLKIQPAELGDSAVYLCASTMRQGARSEAFFGQGTRLTVV.

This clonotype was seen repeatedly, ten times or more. The DNA for the CDR3 is TGTGCCAGCAGTGTAGGACAGGAGCTGAACACCGGGGAGCTGTTTTTT. It yields the protein CASSVGQELNTGELFF. The genes are TRBV12-3 or TRBV12-4 and TRBJ2-2, with 7 bases fitting TRBD1. With V trimmed by 5 bases and J by 1 base, 7 bases remained unmatched. The CDR3 loop spans 16 amino acids.

The CDR3 sequence is CATSRDMWGASDTGELFF. The CDR3 coding sequence is TGTGCCACCAGCAGAGATATGTGGGGGGCGAGCGACACCGGGGAGCTGTTTTTT. This chain uses TRBV15 with TRBJ2-2, with D perhaps TRBD1 or TRBD2 (6 bases each). V dropped 0 bases and J dropped 3 bases, with 17 bases sitting between them. Looked up from germline, CDR1 is LNHNV and CDR2 is YYDKDF (reference sequence). CDR3 length: 18 residues.

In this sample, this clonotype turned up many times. CDR3 sequence: CASSSQKTGGTGELFF. DNA for the CDR3: TGTGCCAGCAGCTCCCAAAAGACAGGGGGCACCGGGGAGCTGTTTTTT. The genes are TRBV11-2 and TRBJ2-2; 9 positions match TRBD1. CDR3 length: 16 residues. Germline V CDR1 and CDR2: SGHAT, FQNNGV. Unmatched junction bases numbered 7, after V lost 4 bases and J lost 4 bases.

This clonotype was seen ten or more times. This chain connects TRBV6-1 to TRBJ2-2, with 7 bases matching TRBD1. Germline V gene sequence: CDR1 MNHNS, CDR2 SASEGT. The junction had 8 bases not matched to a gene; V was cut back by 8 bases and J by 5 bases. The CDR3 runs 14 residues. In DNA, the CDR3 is TGTGCCAGCGCCAGTACAGGGGAGACCGGGGAGCTGTTTTTT. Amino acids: CASASTGETGELFF.

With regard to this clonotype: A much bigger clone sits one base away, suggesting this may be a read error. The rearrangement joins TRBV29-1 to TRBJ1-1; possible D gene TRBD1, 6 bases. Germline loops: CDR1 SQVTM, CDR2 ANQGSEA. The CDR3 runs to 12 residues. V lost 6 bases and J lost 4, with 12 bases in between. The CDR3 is CSVPPGATEAFF. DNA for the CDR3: TGCAGCGTACCCCCGGGGGCCACTGAAGCTTTCTTT.

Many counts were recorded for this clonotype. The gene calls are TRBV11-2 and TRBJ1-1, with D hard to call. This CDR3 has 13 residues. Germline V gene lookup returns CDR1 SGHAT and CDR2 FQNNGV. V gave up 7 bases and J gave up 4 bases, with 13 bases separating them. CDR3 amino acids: CASTTRRRTEAFF. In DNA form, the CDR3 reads TGTGCCAGCACTACCAGGCGGCGCACTGAAGCTTTCTTT.

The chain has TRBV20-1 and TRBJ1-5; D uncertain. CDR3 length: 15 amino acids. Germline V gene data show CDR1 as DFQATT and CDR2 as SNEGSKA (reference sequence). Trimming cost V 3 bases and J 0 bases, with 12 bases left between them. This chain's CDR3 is CSASIPDYSNQPQHF. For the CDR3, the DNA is TGCAGTGCTAGTATCCCGGATTATAGCAATCAGCCCCAGCATTTT.

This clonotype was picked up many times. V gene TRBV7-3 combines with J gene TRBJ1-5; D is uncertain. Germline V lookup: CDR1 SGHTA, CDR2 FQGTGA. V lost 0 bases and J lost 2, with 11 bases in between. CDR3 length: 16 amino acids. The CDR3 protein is CASSLTWGQGNQPQHF. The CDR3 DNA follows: TGTGCCAGCAGCTTAACTTGGGGTCAGGGCAATCAGCCCCAGCATTTT. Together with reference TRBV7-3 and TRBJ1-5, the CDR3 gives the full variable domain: GAGVSQTPSNKVTEKGKYVELRCDPISGHTALYWYRQSLGQGPEFLIYFQGTGAADDSGLPNDRFFAVRPEGSVSTLKIQRTERGDSAVYLCASSLTWGQGNQPQHFGDGTRLSIL.

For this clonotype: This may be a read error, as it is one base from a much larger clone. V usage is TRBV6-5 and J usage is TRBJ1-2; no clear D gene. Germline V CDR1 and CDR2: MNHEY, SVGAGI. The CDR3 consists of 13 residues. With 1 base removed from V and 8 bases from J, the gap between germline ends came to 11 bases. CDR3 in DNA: TGTGCCAGCAGTTACTTAAAGGGAGAAGGCTACACCTTC. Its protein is CASSYLKGEGYTF.

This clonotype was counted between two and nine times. CDR3 nucleotide sequence: TGTGCCAGCAGCCCCAGACAGGGGCCCAGGCAGCCCCAGCATTTT. This gives the protein CASSPRQGPRQPQHF. The chain combines TRBV6-2 or TRBV6-3 with TRBJ1-5; 8 nucleotides line up with TRBD1. The CDR3 has 15 amino acids. Germline CDR1 MNHEY, CDR2 SVGEGT. Losses at the gene ends were 6 bases for V and 7 bases for J; bases not matched to a gene: 11.

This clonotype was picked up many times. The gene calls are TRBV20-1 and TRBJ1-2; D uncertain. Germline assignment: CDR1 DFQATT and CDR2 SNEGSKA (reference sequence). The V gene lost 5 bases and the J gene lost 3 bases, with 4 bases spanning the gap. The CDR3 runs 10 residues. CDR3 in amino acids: CSALDYGYTF. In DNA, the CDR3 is TGCAGTGCTCTGGACTATGGCTACACCTTC.

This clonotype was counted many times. CDR3 protein: CSDLYQETQYF. The CDR3 coding sequence is TGCAGTGACCTATATCAAGAGACCCAGTACTTC. The chain employs TRBV20-1 and TRBJ2-5; no clear D gene. Germline assignment: CDR1 DFQATT and CDR2 SNEGSKA (reference sequence). The CDR3 runs 11 residues. V was trimmed by 7 bases and J by 2 bases, leaving 8 bases between them.

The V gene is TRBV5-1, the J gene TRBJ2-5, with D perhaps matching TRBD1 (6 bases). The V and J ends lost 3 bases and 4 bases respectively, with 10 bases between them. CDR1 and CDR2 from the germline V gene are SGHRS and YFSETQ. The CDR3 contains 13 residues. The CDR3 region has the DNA TGCGCCAGCAGCTACAGGGTGAGAGAGACCCAGTACTTC. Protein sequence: CASSYRVRETQYF.

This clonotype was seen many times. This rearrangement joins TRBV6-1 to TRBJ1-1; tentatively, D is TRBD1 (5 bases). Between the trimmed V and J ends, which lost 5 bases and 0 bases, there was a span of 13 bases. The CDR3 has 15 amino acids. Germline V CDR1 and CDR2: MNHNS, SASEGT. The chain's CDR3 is CASSRAGGMNTEAFF. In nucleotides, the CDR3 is TGTGCCAGCAGTCGAGCGGGGGGTATGAACACTGAAGCTTTCTTT.

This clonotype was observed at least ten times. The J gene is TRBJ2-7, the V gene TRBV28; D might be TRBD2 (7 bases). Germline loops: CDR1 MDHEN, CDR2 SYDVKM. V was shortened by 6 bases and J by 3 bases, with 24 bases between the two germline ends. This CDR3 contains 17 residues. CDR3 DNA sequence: TGTGCCAGCAGCAAGATCCCTCGAGGGGGGGCTTTCTACGAGCAGTACTTC. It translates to CASSKIPRGGAFYEQYF.

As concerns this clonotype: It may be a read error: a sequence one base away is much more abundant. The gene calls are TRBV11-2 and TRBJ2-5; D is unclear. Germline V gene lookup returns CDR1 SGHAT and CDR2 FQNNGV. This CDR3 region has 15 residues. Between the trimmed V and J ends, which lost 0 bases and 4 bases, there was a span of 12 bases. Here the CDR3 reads CASSLDGSHSETQYF. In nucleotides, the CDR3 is TGTGCCAGCAGCTTAGACGGCTCTCACTCAGAGACCCAGTACTTC.

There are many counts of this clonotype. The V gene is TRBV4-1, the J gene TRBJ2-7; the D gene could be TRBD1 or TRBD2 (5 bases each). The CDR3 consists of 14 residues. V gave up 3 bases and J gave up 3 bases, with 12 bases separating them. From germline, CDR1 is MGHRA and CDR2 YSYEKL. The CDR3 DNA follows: TGCGCCAGCAGCCAGCCGGGACGGCTCTACGAGCAGTACTTC. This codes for CASSQPGRLYEQYF.

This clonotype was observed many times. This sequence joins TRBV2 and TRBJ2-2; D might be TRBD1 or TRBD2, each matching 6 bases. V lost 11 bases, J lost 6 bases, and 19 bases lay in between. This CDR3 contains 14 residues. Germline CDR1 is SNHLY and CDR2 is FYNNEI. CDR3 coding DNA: TGTGCCGGCAAGTCAACTAGGGGGGCCGGGGAGCTGTTTTTT. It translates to CAGKSTRGAGELFF.

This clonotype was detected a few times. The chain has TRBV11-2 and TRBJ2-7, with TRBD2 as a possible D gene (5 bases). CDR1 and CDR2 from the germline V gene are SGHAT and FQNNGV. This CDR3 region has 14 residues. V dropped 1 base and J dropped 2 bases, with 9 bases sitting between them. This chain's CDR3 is CASSLGTETYEQYF. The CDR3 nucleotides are TGTGCCAGCAGCTTAGGGACTGAGACCTACGAGCAGTACTTC.

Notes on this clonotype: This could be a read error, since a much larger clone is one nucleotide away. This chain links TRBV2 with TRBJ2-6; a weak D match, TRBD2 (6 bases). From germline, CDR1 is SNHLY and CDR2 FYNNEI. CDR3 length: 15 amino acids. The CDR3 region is CASGTGVSGANVLSF. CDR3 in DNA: TGTGCCAGCGGTACGGGGGTCTCTGGGGCCAACGTCCTGAGTTTC.

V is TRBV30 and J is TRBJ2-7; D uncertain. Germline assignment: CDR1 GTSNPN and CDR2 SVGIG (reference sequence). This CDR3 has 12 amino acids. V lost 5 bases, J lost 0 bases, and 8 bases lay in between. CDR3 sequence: CAWEVGSYEQYF. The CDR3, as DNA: TGTGCCTGGGAAGTGGGCTCCTACGAGCAGTACTTC.

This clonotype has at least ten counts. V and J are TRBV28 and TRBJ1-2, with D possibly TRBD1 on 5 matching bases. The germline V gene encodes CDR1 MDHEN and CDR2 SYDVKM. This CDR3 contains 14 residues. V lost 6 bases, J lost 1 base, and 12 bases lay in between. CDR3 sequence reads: CASRYRQNNYGYTF. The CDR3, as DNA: TGTGCCAGCAGATACAGACAGAATAACTATGGCTACACCTTC.